This T cell receptor (beta chain) stems from a study of CD8+ T cells in alopecia areata. This clone was seen only once. Its antigen remains unidentified. Study-wide results and caveats: On tofacitinib, scalp clonality and expanded CD8+ clones among top 100 fell significantly.

This CDR3 is 12 amino acids long. Germline assignment: CDR1 SNHLY and CDR2 FYNNEI. J lost 5 bases, V lost 7 bases, and 4 bases had no gene match. Documented treatment: oral pan-JAK inhibitor, 5-10 mg twice daily. Extraction and reverse transcription of RNA yielded cDNA as the sequencing template. Produced via immunoSEQ multiplex PCR; TCRdb's table is partial and in-frame only. The repertoire holds about 260,000 clones, with around three fifths as singletons. V is TRBV2 and J is TRBJ2-7; 8 bases fit TRBD1. The receptor's source is a human donor with alopecia areata. The sequencing used CD4+ T cells sorted from blood, collected at week 52, from a patient treated with tofacitinib. Here the CDR3 reads CASNGQGHEQYF. For the CDR3, the DNA is TGTGCCAGCAATGGACAGGGACACGAGCAGTACTTC.